Following are 2 T cell receptor beta chains from one sample sequenced in a study of shared clonotypes between healthy human individuals (dated by TCRdb to the early 2020s). Library method: the immunoSEQ multiplex PCR assay. The table was pulled from immuneACCESS by TCRdb, which kept in-frame rearrangements only. Such tables lose some clones; where checked, under half of the loss comes from unresolved V genes, and the rest has no known cause. The sample table lists about 490,000 clones, about three quarters of them with a count of one. 10% to 15% of the sample comes from the top ten. The sequenced sample was PBMCs. The receptors originated from a woman in her forties in good health. Some clones in this sample may be carry-over from other donors' samples.

The CDR3, as DNA: TGTGCCAGTAGTATTTGGGGGTCGACCTACAATGAGCAGTTCTTC. This gives the protein CASSIWGSTYNEQFF. The chain links TRBV19 to TRBJ2-1; D assignment may be TRBD1 or TRBD2 (5 bases each). The CDR3 runs to 15 residues. The germline V gene has CDR1 LNHDA and CDR2 SQIVND (reference sequence). With 3 bases removed from V and 2 bases from J, the gap between germline ends came to 11 bases.

This sequence joins TRBV5-4 and TRBJ2-1, with 16 bases matching TRBD2. The CDR3 is 16 residues long. Germline CDR1 SGHNT, CDR2 YYREEE (reference sequence). J was trimmed by 9 bases and V by 4 bases; bases with no gene match: 7. In DNA form, the CDR3 reads TGTGCCAGCAGCGCCGGGACTAGCGGGAGGGGGGGTGAGCAGTTCTTC. This gives the protein CASSAGTSGRGGEQFF.